Listed below are T cell receptor beta chains from one sample, sequenced in a study of blood T cells in healthy people across ages. TCRdb re-analysed the 5' RACE reads in MiXCR, keeping a single row per CDR3 protein. The table shows 1.4 million to 1.5 million distinct CDR3 sequences, with 42% occurring only once. What was sequenced was blood. The receptors derive from a young woman in good health. Each CDR3 is given without its conserved first and last residue. Fields, in order: CDR3 protein, clone size, V gene, J gene. Clone size appears in some rows only: once, few, many, or a class for an expanded clone.

CDR3 protein: ASSERQGRNYGYT
clone size: .
V gene: TRBV6-1
J gene: TRBJ1-2

CDR3 protein: ASSFGRERSTDTQY
clone size: .
V gene: TRBV7-9
J gene: TRBJ2-3

CDR3 protein: ASSLELAGVLVYEQY
clone size: few
V gene: TRBV11-2
J gene: TRBJ2-7

CDR3 protein: ASSSQGAAANYGYT
clone size: few
V gene: TRBV6-6
J gene: TRBJ1-2

CDR3 protein: SAPLAGEGQETQY
clone size: few
V gene: TRBV20-1
J gene: .

CDR3 protein: ASSLGLGGNEQY
clone size: .
V gene: TRBV12-3/TRBV12-4
J gene: .

CDR3 protein: ASSFGPGFSTDTEY
clone size: .
V gene: TRBV12-3/TRBV12-4
J gene: TRBJ2-3

CDR3 protein: ASSLIPVDGYT
clone size: few
V gene: TRBV9
J gene: TRBJ1-2

CDR3 protein: ASRTLAGTYEQY
clone size: .
V gene: TRBV2
J gene: TRBJ2-7

CDR3 protein: ASSFTTYYEQY
clone size: .
V gene: TRBV7-2
J gene: .

CDR3 protein: ASSQVRLGYGYT
clone size: .
V gene: TRBV3-1
J gene: TRBJ1-2

CDR3 protein: ASSEVGLRSYEQY
clone size: .
V gene: TRBV6-1
J gene: TRBJ2-7

CDR3 protein: ASSQTKSEQY
clone size: .
V gene: TRBV3-1
J gene: TRBJ2-7

CDR3 protein: ATTGGDTDTQY
clone size: .
V gene: TRBV10-3
J gene: TRBJ2-3

CDR3 protein: SARDRGSESGYYNEQY
clone size: .
V gene: TRBV20-1
J gene: TRBJ2-7

CDR3 protein: ASRNGKVSYEQY
clone size: .
V gene: TRBV3-1
J gene: TRBJ2-7

CDR3 protein: ASSFRRQGITDTQY
clone size: .
V gene: TRBV12-3/TRBV12-4
J gene: TRBJ2-3

CDR3 protein: AGREFTETQY
clone size: once
V gene: TRBV7-2
J gene: TRBJ2-5

CDR3 protein: ASSQSGVVTDTQY
clone size: .
V gene: TRBV7-2
J gene: TRBJ2-3

CDR3 protein: ASRVLAYNEQF
clone size: few
V gene: TRBV2
J gene: TRBJ2-1

CDR3 protein: AISDPDGLNEQF
clone size: .
V gene: TRBV10-3
J gene: TRBJ2-1

CDR3 protein: ASSVPLPYEQY
clone size: .
V gene: TRBV12-3/TRBV12-4
J gene: TRBJ2-7

CDR3 protein: ASSEFPARKPTGTQY
clone size: .
V gene: TRBV25-1
J gene: TRBJ2-3

CDR3 protein: ASSLGSTMTSTDTQY
clone size: few
V gene: TRBV11-2
J gene: TRBJ2-3

CDR3 protein: ASSSGGGLNSPLH
clone size: .
V gene: TRBV7-9
J gene: TRBJ1-6

CDR3 protein: ASSHEAGAQTQY
clone size: .
V gene: TRBV3-1
J gene: TRBJ2-5

CDR3 protein: ASSQVGAEQY
clone size: many
V gene: TRBV4-2
J gene: TRBJ2-7

CDR3 protein: SARDRSRATSGSSYEQY
clone size: once
V gene: TRBV20-1
J gene: TRBJ2-7

CDR3 protein: ASSRQGQESYEQY
clone size: .
V gene: TRBV6-1
J gene: TRBJ2-7

CDR3 protein: AISEPTGTGELF
clone size: .
V gene: TRBV10-3
J gene: TRBJ2-2

CDR3 protein: ASGGQGMTEAF
clone size: .
V gene: TRBV6-1
J gene: TRBJ1-1

CDR3 protein: ASSQDENEQY
clone size: .
V gene: TRBV4-2
J gene: TRBJ2-7

CDR3 protein: ASSGVLLSEQY
clone size: .
V gene: TRBV7-2
J gene: TRBJ2-7

CDR3 protein: SVMETDTQY
clone size: many
V gene: TRBV29-1
J gene: TRBJ2-3

CDR3 protein: AISARGLTDVEQY
clone size: .
V gene: TRBV10-3
J gene: .

CDR3 protein: ASSAFDNEQF
clone size: few
V gene: TRBV12-3/TRBV12-4
J gene: TRBJ2-1

CDR3 protein: ARSPGETQY
clone size: .
V gene: TRBV3-1
J gene: TRBJ2-5

CDR3 protein: ATSFGRDSYNEQF
clone size: few
V gene: TRBV15
J gene: TRBJ2-1

CDR3 protein: ASSKQENYGYT
clone size: .
V gene: TRBV27
J gene: TRBJ1-2

CDR3 protein: ASSQAWARGLDNTGELF
clone size: .
V gene: TRBV14
J gene: TRBJ2-2

CDR3 protein: SAIQGGNQPQH
clone size: .
V gene: TRBV20-1
J gene: TRBJ1-5

CDR3 protein: ASSDPGISKNIQY
clone size: few
V gene: TRBV6-1
J gene: TRBJ2-4

CDR3 protein: VSSLIATVSYEQY
clone size: .
V gene: TRBV7-3
J gene: TRBJ2-7

CDR3 protein: ASSQGKYEQF
clone size: .
V gene: TRBV19
J gene: TRBJ2-1

CDR3 protein: ASSPPTETGKANYGYT
clone size: .
V gene: TRBV12-3/TRBV12-4
J gene: TRBJ1-2

CDR3 protein: ASSEEGQGSTEAF
clone size: once
V gene: TRBV2
J gene: TRBJ1-1